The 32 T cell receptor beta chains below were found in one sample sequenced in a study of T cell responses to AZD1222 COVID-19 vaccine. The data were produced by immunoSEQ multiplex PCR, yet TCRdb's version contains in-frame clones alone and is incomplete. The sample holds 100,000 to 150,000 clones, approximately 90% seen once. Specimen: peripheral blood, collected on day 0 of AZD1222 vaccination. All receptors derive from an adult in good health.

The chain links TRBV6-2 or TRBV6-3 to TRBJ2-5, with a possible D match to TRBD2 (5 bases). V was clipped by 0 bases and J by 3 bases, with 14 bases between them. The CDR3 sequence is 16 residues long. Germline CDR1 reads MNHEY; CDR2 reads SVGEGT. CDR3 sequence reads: CASSYSTRLLEETQYF. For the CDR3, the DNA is TGTGCCAGCAGTTACTCAACCAGATTACTAGAAGAGACCCAGTACTTC.

DNA of the CDR3: TGTGCCAGCAGCCGCCCCATAACTACAAGCGGGAGCTCCTACAATGAGCAGTTCTTC. Its translation: CASSRPITTSGSSYNEQFF. The V gene is TRBV2, the J gene TRBJ2-1; 8 bases fit TRBD2. The CDR3 is made up of 19 amino acids. CDR1 is SNHLY, CDR2 FYNNEI, per germline. V shed 6 bases, J shed 0 bases, and the junction held 16 bases outside the gene matches.

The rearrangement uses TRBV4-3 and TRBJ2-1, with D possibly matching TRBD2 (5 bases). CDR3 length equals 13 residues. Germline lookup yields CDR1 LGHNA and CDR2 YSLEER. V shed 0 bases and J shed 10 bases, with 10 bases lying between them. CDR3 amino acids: CASSQEGWEEQFF. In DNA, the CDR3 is TGCGCCAGCAGCCAAGAGGGGTGGGAGGAGCAGTTCTTC.

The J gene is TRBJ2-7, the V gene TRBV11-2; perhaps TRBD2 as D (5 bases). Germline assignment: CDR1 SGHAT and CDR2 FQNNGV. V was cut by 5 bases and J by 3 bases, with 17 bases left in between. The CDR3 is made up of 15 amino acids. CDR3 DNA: TGTGCCAGCAGCCCCCTGCCAAAACGGGACTACGAGCAGTACTTC. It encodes CASSPLPKRDYEQYF.

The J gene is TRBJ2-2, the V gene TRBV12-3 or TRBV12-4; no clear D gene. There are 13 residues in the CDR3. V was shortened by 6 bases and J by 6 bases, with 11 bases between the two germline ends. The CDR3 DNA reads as TGTGCCAGCAGCGAGCAGACGGCCGGGGAGCTGTTTTTT. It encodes CASSEQTAGELFF.

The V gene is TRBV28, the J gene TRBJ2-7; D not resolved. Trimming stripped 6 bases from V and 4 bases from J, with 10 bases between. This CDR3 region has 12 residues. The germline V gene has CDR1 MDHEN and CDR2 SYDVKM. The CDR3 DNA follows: TGTGCCAGCAGCCTAACTCGATACGAGCAGTACTTC. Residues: CASSLTRYEQYF. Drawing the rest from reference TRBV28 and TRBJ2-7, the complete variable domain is DVKVTQSSRYLVKRTGEKVFLECVQDMDHENMFWYRQDPGLGLRLIYFSYDVKMKEKGDIPEGYSVSREKKERFSLILESASTNQTSMYLCASSLTRYEQYFGPGTRLTVT.

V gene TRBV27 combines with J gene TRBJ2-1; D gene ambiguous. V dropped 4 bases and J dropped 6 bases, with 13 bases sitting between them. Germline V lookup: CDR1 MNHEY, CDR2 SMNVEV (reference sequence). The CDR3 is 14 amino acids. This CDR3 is CASSSPRAPNEQFF. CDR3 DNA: TGTGCCAGCAGTTCGCCCCGAGCGCCCAATGAGCAGTTCTTC.

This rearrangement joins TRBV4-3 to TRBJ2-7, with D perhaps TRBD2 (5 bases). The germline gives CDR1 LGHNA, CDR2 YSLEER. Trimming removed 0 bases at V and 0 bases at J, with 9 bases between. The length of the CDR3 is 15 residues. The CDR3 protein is CASSQERGSSYEQYF. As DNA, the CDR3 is TGCGCCAGCAGCCAAGAGCGAGGGTCCTCCTACGAGCAGTACTTC.

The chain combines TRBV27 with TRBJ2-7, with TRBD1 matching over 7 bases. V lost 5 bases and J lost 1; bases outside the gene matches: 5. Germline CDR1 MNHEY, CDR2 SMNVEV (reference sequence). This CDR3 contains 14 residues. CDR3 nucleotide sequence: TGTGCCAGCAGTCCTAACAGGGGTTCCTACGAGCAGTACTTC. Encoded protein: CASSPNRGSYEQYF.

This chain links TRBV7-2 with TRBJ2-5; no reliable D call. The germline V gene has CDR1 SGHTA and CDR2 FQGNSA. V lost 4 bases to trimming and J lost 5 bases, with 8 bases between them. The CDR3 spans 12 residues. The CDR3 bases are TGTGCCAGCAGCTACTCCCAGGAGACCCAGTACTTC. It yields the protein CASSYSQETQYF. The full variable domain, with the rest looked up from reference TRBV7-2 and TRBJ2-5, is GAGVSQSPSNKVTEKGKDVELRCDPISGHTALYWYRQSLGQGLEFLIYFQGNSAPDKSGLPSDRFSAERTGGSVSTLTIQRTQQEDSAVYLCASSYSQETQYFGPGTRLLVL.

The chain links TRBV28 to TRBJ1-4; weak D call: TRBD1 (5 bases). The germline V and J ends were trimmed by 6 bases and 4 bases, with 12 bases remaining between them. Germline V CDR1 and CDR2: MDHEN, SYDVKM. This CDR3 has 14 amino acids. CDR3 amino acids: CASSPGPLNEKLFF. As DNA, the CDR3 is TGTGCCAGCAGCCCGGGACCGCTTAATGAAAAACTGTTTTTT.

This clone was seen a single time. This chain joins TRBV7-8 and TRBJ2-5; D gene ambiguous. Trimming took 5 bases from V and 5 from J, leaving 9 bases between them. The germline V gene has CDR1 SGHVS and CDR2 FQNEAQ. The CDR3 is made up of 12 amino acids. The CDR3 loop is CASSQTAETQYF. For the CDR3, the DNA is TGTGCCAGCAGCCAAACAGCGGAGACCCAGTACTTC. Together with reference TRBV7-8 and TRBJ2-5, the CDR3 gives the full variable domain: GAGVSQSPRYKVAKRGQDVALRCDPISGHVSLFWYQQALGQGPEFLTYFQNEAQLDKSGLPSDRFFAERPEGSVSTLKIQRTQQEDSAVYLCASSQTAETQYFGPGTRLLVL.

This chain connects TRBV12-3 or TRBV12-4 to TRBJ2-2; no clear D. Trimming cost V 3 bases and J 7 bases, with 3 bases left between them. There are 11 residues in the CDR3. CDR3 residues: CASSLSGELFF. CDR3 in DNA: TGTGCCAGCAGTTTGAGCGGGGAGCTGTTTTTT.

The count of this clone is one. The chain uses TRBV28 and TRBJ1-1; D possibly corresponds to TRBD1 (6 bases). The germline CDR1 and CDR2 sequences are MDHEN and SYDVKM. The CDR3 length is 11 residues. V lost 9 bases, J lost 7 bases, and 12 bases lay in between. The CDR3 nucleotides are TGTGCCAGTCTACAGGGTAATGAAGCTTTCTTT. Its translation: CASLQGNEAFF. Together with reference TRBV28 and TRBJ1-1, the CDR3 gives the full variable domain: DVKVTQSSRYLVKRTGEKVFLECVQDMDHENMFWYRQDPGLGLRLIYFSYDVKMKEKGDIPEGYSVSREKKERFSLILESASTNQTSMYLCASLQGNEAFFGQGTRLTVV.

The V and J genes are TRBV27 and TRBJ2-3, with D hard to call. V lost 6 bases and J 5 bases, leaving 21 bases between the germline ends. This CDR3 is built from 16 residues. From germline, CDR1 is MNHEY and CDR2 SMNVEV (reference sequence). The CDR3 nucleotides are TGTGCCAGCAGCCCAACGGCGGCCTCGAGAAGAGATACGCAGTATTTT. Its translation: CASSPTAASRRDTQYF.

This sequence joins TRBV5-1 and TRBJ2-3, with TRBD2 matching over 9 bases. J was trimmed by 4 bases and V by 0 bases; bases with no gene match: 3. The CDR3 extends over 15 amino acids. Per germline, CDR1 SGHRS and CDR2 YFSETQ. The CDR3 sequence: CASSLVGGRADTQYF. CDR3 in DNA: TGCGCCAGCAGCTTGGTTGGCGGGAGGGCAGATACGCAGTATTTT.

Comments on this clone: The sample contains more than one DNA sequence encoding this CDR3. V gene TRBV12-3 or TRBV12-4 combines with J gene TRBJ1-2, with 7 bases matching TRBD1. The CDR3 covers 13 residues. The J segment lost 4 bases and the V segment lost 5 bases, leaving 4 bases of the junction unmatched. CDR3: CASSLGQVYGYTF. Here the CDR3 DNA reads TGTGCCAGCAGTCTCGGACAGGTCTATGGCTACACCTTC.

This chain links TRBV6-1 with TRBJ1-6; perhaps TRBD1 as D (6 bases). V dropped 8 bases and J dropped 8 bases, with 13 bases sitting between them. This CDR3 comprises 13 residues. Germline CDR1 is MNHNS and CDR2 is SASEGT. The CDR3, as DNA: TGTGCCAGCCACAGGGTAGTAGATTCACCCCTCCACTTT. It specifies CASHRVVDSPLHF.

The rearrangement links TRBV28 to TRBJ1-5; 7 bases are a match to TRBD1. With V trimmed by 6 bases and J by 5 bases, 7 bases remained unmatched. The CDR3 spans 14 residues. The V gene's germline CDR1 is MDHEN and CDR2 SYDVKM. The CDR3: CASRGGQFHQPQHF. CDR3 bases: TGTGCCAGCAGGGGGGGACAGTTTCATCAGCCCCAGCATTTT.

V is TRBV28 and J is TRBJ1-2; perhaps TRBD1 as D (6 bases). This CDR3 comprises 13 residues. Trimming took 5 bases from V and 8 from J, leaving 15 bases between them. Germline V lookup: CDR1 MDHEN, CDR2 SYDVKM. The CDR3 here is CASSRYRELGYTF. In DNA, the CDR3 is TGTGCCAGCAGTCGCTACAGGGAGTTGGGCTACACCTTC.

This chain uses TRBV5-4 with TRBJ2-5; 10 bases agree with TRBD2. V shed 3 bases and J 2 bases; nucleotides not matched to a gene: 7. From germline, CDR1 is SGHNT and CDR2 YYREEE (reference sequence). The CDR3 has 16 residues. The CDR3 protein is CASSSPSGSYQETQYF. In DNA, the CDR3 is TGTGCCAGCAGCTCCCCTAGCGGGAGCTATCAAGAGACCCAGTACTTC. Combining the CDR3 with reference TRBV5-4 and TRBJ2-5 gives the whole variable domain ETGVTQSPTHLIKTRGQQVTLRCSSQSGHNTVSWYQQALGQGPQFIFQYYREEENGRGNFPPRFSGLQFPNYSSELNVNALELDDSALYLCASSSPSGSYQETQYFGPGTRLLVL.

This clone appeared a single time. The CDR3 region is CASSNNRSPLHF. DNA for the CDR3: TGTGCCAGCAGTAATAACAGATCACCCCTCCACTTT. The genes are TRBV6-5 and TRBJ1-6; no reliable D call. Germline lookup yields CDR1 MNHEY and CDR2 SVGAGI. The length of the CDR3 is 12 residues. Trimming left V 5 bases short and J 10 bases short, with 9 bases between.

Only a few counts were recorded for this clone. The CDR3 protein is CASSLPGLGPHEQYF. The CDR3 coding sequence is TGTGCCAGCAGCCTCCCGGGACTAGGTCCCCACGAGCAGTACTTC. This chain uses TRBV13 with TRBJ2-7, with TRBD2 identical over 8 bases. CDR3 length: 15 residues. Unmatched junction bases numbered 11, after V lost 5 bases and J lost 5 bases. The germline gives CDR1 PRHDT, CDR2 FYEKMQ (reference sequence).

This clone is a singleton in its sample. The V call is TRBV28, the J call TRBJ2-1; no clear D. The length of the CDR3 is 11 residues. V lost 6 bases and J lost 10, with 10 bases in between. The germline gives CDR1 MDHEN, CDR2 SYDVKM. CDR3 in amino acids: CASSLFMEQFF. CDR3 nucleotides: TGTGCCAGCAGCCTCTTTATGGAGCAGTTCTTC.

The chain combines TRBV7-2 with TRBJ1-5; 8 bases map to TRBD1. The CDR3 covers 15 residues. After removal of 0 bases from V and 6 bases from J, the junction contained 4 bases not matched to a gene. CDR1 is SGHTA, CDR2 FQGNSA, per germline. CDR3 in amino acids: CASSLAITGGQPQHF. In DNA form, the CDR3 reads TGTGCCAGCAGCTTAGCTATAACAGGGGGTCAGCCCCAGCATTTT.

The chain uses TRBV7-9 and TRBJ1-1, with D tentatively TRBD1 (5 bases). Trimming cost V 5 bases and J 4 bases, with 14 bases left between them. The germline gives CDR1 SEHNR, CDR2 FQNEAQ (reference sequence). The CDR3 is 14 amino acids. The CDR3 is CASSPDGTITEAFF. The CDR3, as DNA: TGTGCCAGCAGCCCAGACGGGACCATCACTGAAGCTTTCTTT.

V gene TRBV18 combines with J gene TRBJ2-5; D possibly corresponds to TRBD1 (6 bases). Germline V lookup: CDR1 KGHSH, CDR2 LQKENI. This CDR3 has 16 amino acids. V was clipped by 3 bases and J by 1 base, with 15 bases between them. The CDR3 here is CASSPFDRKGQETQYF. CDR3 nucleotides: TGTGCCAGCTCACCCTTCGACAGGAAGGGCCAAGAGACCCAGTACTTC.

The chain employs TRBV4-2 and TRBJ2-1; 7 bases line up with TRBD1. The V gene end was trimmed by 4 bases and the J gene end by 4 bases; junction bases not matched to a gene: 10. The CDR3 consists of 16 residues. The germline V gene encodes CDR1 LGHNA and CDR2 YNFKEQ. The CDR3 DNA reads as TGTGCCAGCAGCCGAGGGCCCGGGACAGCGTACAATGAGCAGTTCTTC. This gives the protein CASSRGPGTAYNEQFF.

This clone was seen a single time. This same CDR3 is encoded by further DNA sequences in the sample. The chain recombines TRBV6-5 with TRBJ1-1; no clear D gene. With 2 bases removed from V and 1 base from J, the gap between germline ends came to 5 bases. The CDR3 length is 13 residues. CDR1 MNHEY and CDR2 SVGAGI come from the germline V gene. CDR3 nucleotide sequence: TGTGCCAGCAGTTACGGCGGGAACACTGAAGCTTTCTTT. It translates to CASSYGGNTEAFF.

The CDR3 bases are TGTGCCAGCAGCCAACTAGGGACAAAGGCCAACGTCCTGACTTTC. This encodes CASSQLGTKANVLTF. The rearrangement uses TRBV5-5 and TRBJ2-6, with D tentatively TRBD1 (6 bases). Germline CDR1 and CDR2: SGHKS and YYEKEE (reference sequence). Trimming pared 4 bases from V and 6 bases from J, leaving 14 bases between. The CDR3 covers 15 residues.

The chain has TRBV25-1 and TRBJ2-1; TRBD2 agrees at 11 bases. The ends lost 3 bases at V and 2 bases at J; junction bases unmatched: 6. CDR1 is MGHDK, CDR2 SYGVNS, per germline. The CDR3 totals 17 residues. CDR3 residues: CASSERGLAAPYNEQFF. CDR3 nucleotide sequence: TGTGCCAGCAGTGAGCGGGGACTAGCGGCCCCCTACAATGAGCAGTTCTTC. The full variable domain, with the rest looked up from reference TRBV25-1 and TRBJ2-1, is EADIYQTPRYLVIGTGKKITLECSQTMGHDKMYWYQQDPGMELHLIHYSYGVNSTEKGDLSSESTVSRIRTEHFPLTLESARPSHTSQYLCASSERGLAAPYNEQFFGPGTRLTVL.

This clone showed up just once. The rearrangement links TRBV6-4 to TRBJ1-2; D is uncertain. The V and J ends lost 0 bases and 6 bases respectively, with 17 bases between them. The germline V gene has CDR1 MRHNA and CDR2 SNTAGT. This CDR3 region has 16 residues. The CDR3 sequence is CASSDSPTGKADGYTF. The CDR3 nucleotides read TGTGCCAGCAGTGACTCTCCTACTGGGAAGGCGGATGGCTACACCTTC.